A single T cell receptor beta chain is shown here with its context. Its specificity is not known. This entry belongs to a study of cytomegalovirus exposure and HLA in healthy donors. Study-level findings and limits: In a later analysis, most CMV-associated TCR beta chains appeared HLA-restricted.

The CDR3 loop spans 11 amino acids. V was pared by 6 bases and J by 7 bases, with 12 bases between. CDR1 DFQATT and CDR2 SNEGSKA come from the germline V gene (reference sequence). This PCR relied on a set of 60 Vbeta primers and 13 Jbeta primers. Method: immunoSEQ multiplex PCR; TCRdb's copy keeps in-frame clones and lacks some. Counted here are roughly 70,000 clones, 60% to 75% occurring once; the ten biggest clones make up approximately 15%. Sequences were obtained from PBMCs. The TCR was taken from a male donor in good health and CMV-seropositive. The V gene is TRBV20-1, the J gene TRBJ1-1; tentative D call: TRBD1 (5 bases). CDR3 sequence: CSAYPGGEAFF. The CDR3 DNA reads as TGCAGTGCCTACCCGGGGGGTGAAGCTTTCTTT.